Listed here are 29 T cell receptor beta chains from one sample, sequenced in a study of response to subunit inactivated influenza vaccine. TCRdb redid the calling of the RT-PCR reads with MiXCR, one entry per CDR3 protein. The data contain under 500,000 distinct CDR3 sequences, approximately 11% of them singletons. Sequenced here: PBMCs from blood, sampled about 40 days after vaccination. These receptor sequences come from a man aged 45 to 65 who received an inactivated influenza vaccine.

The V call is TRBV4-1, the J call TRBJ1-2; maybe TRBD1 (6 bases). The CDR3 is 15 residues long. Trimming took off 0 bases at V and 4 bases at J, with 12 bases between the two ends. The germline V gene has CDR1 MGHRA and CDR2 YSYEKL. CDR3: CASSQEGGRTYGYTF. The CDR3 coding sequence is TGCGCCAGCAGCCAAGAAGGGGGGAGAACCTATGGCTACACCTTC.

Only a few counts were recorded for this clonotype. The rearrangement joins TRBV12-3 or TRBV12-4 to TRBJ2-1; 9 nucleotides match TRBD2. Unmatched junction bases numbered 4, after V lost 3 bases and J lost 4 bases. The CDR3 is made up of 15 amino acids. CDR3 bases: TGTGCCAGCAGTTTCGGCGGGAGGGTTTACAATGAGCAGTTCTTC. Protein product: CASSFGGRVYNEQFF.

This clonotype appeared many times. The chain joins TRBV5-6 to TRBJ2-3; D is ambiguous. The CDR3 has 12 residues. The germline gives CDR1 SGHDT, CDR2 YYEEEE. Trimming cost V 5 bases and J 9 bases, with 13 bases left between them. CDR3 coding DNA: TGTGCCAGCAGAGGGTCTTTTGGGACGCAGTATTTT. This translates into CASRGSFGTQYF.

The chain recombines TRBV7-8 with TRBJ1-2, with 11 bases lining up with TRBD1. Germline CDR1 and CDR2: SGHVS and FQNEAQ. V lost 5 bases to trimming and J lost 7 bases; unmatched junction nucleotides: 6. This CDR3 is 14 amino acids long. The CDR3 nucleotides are TGTGCCAGCAGCCTAGAGGGACAGGGGGTTGGCTACACCTTC. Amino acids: CASSLEGQGVGYTF.

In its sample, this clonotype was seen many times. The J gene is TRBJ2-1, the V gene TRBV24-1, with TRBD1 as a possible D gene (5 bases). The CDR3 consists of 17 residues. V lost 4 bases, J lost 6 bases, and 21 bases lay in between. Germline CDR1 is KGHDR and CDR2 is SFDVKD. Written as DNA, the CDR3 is TGTGCCACCAGTGACCCTCGCCCCAGGGAAGGTCGCAATGAGCAGTTCTTC. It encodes CATSDPRPREGRNEQFF.

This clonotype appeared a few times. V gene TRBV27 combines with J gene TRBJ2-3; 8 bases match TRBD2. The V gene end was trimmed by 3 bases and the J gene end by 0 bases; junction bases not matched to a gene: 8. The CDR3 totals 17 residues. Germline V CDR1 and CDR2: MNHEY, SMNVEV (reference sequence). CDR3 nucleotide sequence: TGTGCCAGCAGTTTTATCGGGAGGGGCCCTAGCACAGATACGCAGTATTTT. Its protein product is CASSFIGRGPSTDTQYF.

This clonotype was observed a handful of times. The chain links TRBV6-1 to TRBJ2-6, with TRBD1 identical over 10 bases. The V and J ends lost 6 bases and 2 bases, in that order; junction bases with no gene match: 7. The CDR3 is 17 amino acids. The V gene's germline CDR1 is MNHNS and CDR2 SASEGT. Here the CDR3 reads CASSATGGFTGANVLTF. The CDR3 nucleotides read TGTGCCAGCAGCGCGACAGGGGGCTTTACTGGGGCCAACGTCCTGACTTTC.

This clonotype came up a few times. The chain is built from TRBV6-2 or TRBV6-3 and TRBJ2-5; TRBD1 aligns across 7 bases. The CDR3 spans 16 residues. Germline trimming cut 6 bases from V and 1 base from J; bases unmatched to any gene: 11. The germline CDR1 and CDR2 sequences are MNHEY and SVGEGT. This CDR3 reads CASRKLRDSFQETQYF. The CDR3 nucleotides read TGTGCCAGCAGGAAACTCCGGGACAGCTTCCAAGAGACCCAGTACTTC.

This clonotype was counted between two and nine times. CDR3 sequence reads: CASSSGTGVASSGNTIYF. CDR3 coding DNA: TGTGCCAGCAGTTCCGGGACAGGGGTAGCGTCTTCTGGAAACACCATATATTTT. The chain is built from TRBV11-2 and TRBJ1-3, with 10 bases matching TRBD1. The J segment lost 1 base and the V segment lost 6 bases, leaving 12 bases of the junction unmatched. CDR3 length: 18 amino acids. Germline-derived CDR1 and CDR2 are SGHAT and FQNNGV.

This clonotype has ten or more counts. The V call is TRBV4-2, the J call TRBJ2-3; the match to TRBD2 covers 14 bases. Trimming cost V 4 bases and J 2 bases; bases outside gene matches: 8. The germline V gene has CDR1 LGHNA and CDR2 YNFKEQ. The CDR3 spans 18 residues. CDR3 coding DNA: TGTGCCAGCAGCCCCGGGACTAGCGGGGGCATTAACACAGATACGCAGTATTTT. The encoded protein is CASSPGTSGGINTDTQYF.

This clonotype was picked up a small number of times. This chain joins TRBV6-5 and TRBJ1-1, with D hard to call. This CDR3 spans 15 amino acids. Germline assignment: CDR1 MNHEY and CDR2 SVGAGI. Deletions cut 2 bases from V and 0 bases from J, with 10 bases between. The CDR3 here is CASSYGVGLNTEAFF. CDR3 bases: TGTGCCAGCAGTTACGGAGTCGGGCTGAACACTGAAGCTTTCTTT.

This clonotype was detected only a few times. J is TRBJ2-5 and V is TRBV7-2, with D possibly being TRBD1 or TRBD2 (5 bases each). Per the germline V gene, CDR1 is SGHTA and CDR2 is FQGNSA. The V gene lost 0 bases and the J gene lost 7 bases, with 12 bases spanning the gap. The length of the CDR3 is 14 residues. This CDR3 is CASSLASAGGTQYF. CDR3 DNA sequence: TGTGCCAGCAGCTTAGCCAGCGCTGGGGGGACCCAGTACTTC.

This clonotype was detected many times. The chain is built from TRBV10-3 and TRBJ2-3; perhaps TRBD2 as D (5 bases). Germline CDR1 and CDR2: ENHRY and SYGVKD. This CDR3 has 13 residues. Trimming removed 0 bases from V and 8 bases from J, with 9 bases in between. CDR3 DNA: TGTGCCATCAGTGAGTCGGTAGGAGGTACGCAGTATTTT. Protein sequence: CAISESVGGTQYF.

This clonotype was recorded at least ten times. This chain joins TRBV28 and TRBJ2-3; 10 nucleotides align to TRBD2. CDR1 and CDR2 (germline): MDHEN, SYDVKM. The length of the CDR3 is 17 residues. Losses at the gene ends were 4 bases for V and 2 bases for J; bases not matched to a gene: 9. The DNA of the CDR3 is TGTGCCAGCAGTTATCCCGAGCGGGAGGGCCCCACAGATACGCAGTATTTT. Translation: CASSYPEREGPTDTQYF.

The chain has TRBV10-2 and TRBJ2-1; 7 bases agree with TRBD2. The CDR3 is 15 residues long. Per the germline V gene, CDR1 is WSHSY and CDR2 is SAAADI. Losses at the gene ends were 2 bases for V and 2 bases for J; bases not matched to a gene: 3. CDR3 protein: CASSEQSGTYNEQFF. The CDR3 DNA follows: TGCGCCAGCAGTGAGCAAAGCGGGACCTACAATGAGCAGTTCTTC.

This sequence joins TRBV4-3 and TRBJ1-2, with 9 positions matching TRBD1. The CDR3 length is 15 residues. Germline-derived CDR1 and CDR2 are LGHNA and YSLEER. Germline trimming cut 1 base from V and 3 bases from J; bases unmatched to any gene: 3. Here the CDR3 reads CASSQGTGVYYGYTF. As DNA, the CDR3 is TGCGCCAGCAGCCAAGGGACAGGGGTTTACTATGGCTACACCTTC.

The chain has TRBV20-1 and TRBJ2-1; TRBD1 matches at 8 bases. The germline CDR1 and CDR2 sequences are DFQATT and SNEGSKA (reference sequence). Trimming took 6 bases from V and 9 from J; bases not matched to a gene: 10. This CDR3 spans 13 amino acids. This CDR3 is CSADSDRGGEQFF. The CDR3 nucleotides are TGCAGTGCCGACTCCGACAGGGGTGGTGAGCAGTTCTTC.

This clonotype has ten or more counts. CDR3 sequence (DNA): TGCAGTGCTAGGGGGACAGGGGAAAATAACTACTACAATGAGCAGTTCTTC. It translates to CSARGTGENNYYNEQFF. The J gene is TRBJ2-1, the V gene TRBV20-1; 10 bases match TRBD1. This CDR3 is built from 17 residues. The trim removed 3 bases at V and 3 bases at J, leaving 11 bases unmatched. Germline V CDR1 and CDR2: DFQATT, SNEGSKA (reference sequence).

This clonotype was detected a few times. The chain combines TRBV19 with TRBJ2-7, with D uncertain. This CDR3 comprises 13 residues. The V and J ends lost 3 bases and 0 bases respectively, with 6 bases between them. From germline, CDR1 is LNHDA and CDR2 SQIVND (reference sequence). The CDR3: CASSIFDSYEQYF. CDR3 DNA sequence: TGTGCCAGTAGTATTTTCGACTCCTACGAGCAGTACTTC.

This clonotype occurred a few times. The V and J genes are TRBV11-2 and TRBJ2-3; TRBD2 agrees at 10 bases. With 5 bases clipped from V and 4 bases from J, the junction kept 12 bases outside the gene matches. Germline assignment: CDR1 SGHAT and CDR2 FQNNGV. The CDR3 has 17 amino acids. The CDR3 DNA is TGTGCCAGCAGCCCGCCGGGTGGAGCGGGAGGGGCAGATACGCAGTATTTT. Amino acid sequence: CASSPPGGAGGADTQYF.

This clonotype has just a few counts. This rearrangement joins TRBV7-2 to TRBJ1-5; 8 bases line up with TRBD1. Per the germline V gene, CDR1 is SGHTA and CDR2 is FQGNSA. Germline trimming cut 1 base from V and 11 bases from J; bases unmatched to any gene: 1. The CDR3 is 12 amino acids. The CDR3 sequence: CASSLGDRTQHF. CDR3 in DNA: TGTGCCAGCAGCTTAGGGGACAGGACCCAGCATTTT.

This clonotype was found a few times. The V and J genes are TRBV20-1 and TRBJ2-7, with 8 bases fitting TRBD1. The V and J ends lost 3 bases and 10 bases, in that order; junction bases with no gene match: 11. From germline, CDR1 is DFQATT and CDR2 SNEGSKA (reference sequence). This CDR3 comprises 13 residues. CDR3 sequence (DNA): TGCAGTGCTAGGAACAACCCCGACAGGGGTCAGTACTTC. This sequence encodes CSARNNPDRGQYF.

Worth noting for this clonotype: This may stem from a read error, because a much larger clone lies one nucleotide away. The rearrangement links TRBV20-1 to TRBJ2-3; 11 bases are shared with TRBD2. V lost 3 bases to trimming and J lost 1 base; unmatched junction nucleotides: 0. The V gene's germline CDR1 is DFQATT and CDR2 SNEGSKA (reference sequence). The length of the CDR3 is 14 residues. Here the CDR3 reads CSASSGGGTDTQYF. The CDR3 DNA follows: TGCAGTGCTAGTAGCGGGGGGGGCACAGATACGCAGTATTTT.

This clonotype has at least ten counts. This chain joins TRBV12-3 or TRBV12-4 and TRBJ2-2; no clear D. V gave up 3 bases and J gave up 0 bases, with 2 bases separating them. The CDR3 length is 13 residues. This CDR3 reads CASSFANTGELFF. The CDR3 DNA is TGTGCCAGCAGTTTTGCGAACACCGGGGAGCTGTTTTTT.

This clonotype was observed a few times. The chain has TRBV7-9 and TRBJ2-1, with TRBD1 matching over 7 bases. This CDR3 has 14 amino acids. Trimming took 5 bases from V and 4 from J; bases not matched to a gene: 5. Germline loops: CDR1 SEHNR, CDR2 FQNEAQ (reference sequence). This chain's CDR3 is CASSHRQGYNEQFF. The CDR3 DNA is TGTGCCAGCAGCCATAGACAGGGATACAATGAGCAGTTCTTC. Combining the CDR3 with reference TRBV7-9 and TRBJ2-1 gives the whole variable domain DTGVSQNPRHKITKRGQNVTFRCDPISEHNRLYWYRQTLGQGPEFLTYFQNEAQLEKSRLLSDRFSAERPKGSFSTLEIQRTEQGDSAMYLCASSHRQGYNEQFFGPGTRLTVL.

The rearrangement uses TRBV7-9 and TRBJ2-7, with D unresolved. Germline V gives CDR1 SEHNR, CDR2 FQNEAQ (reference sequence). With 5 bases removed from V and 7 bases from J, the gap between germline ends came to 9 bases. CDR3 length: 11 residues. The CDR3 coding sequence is TGTGCCAGCAGCCCCGAGAGAGAGCAGTACTTC. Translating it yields CASSPEREQYF.

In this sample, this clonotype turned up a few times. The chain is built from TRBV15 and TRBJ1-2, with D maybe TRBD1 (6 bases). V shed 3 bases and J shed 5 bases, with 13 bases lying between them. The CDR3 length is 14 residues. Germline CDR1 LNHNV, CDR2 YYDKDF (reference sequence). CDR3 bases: TGTGCCACCAGCAGGGAAGGGGGTGGTTATGGCTACACCTTC. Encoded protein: CATSREGGGYGYTF.

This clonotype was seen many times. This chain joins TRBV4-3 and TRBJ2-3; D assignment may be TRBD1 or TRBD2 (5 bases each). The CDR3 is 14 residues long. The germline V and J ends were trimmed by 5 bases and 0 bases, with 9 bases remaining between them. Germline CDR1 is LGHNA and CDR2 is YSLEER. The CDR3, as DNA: TGCGCCAGCAGCGACCGGGGCAGCACAGATACGCAGTATTTT. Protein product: CASSDRGSTDTQYF.

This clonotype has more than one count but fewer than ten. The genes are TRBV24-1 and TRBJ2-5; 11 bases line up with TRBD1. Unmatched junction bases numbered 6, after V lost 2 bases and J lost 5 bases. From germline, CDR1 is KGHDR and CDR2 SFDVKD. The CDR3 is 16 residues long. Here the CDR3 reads CATSDSGTGGSETQYF. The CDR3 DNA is TGTGCCACCAGTGATTCCGGGACAGGGGGGTCGGAGACCCAGTACTTC.